What follows is one TCR beta chain and its context. V lost 5 bases, J lost 8 bases, and 7 bases stayed unmatched. The germline CDR1 and CDR2 sequences are SGHTA and FQGTGA. This CDR3 contains 14 residues. As to time point: peripheral blood 6 weeks after treatment start. Only in-frame clones appear in the TCRdb table, and some are missing; sequencing was by immunoSEQ multiplex PCR. The sample has some 23,000 clones, approximately 82% seen once. This sample was taken from a study of PD-L1 blockade in urothelial cancer. Study-wide context: Blood yielded a median of approximately 130,000 T cells per sample.

The source of this sequence is a man between 65 and 79 years old with urothelial cancer. The chain recombines TRBV7-3 with TRBJ2-1; TRBD1 matches at 9 bases. The sample in question was PBMCs, obtained around atezolizumab (anti-PD-L1) treatment. The DNA for the CDR3 is TGTGCCAGCAGCCTGTGGGACAGGGATGATGAGCAGTTCTTC. Translation: CASSLWDRDDEQFF.